These T cell receptor beta chains were read from a single sample in a study of T cell repertoires in cytomegalovirus infection. TCRdb recomputed calls from the reads with MiXCR, one row per CDR3 protein. The table includes about 830,000 distinct CDR3 sequences, less than 35% detected once. These receptors have no known antigen. The material was cultured CD8+ T cells from PBMCs, obtained from culture after CMV antigen stimulation. Every receptor here comes from a human donor in good health (CMV status not recorded). Some clones in this sample may be carry-over from other donors' samples. CDR3s include the opening cysteine and the closing phenylalanine or tryptophan. A D gene is named only where the DNA matches it firmly. Clone size is not always given. Where it is, it says once, few, many or a class for expanded clones.

cdr3_length j_call v_call clone_size d_call cdr3_aa cdr3_nt
15 TRBJ2-6 TRBV11-1 NA NA CASSPWPTEANVLTF TGTGCCAGCAGCCCATGGCCAACGGAGGCCAACGTCCTGACTTTC
18 TRBJ2-5 TRBV3-1 NA TRBD1 CASSELTGVPITQETQYF TGTGCCAGCAGCGAATTGACAGGGGTTCCCATTACTCAAGAGACCCAGTACTTC
15 TRBJ2-5 TRBV25-1 NA NA CASLQGQGTRETQYF TGTGCCAGCCTTCAAGGGCAGGGGACAAGGGAGACCCAGTACTTC
13 TRBJ2-7 TRBV12-3/TRBV12-4 many NA CASSPDSRNEQYF TGTGCCAGCAGCCCTGACAGTCGGAACGAGCAGTACTTC
14 TRBJ1-3 TRBV24-1 NA TRBD1 CATSEAGGGNTIYF TGTGCCACCAGTGAAGCAGGGGGAGGAAACACCATATATTTT
14 TRBJ2-5 TRBV7-6 few TRBD2 CASSSGLGVETQYF TGTGCCAGCAGCTCCGGACTAGGAGTAGAGACCCAGTACTTC
15 TRBJ1-5 TRBV27 NA TRBD1 CASRLRGRITQPQHF TGTGCCAGCAGATTAAGGGGGCGTATAACTCAGCCCCAGCATTTT
15 TRBJ2-3 TRBV4-2 NA NA CASSQEGLRADTQYF TGTGCCAGCAGCCAAGAAGGGTTGAGGGCAGATACGCAGTATTTT
14 TRBJ1-1 TRBV19 few NA CASSIAVRNTEAFF TGTGCCAGTAGTATAGCTGTCCGTAACACTGAAGCTTTCTTT
16 TRBJ1-1 TRBV7-2 many NA CASSLAGGYSQAEAFF TGTGCCAGCAGCTTAGCAGGGGGGTATAGTCAAGCTGAAGCTTTCTTT
14 TRBJ2-7 TRBV6-1 few NA CASSDTSLRDEQYF TGTGCCAGCAGTGATACTAGCCTAAGGGACGAGCAGTACTTC
17 TRBJ2-7 TRBV12-3/TRBV12-4 NA TRBD2 CASSPGLAGGSSYEQYF TGTGCCAGCAGTCCGGGACTAGCGGGGGGTAGCTCCTACGAGCAGTACTTC
13 TRBJ1-2 TRBV12-3/TRBV12-4 few NA CASSLQQNYGYTF TGTGCCAGCAGTTTACAACAGAACTATGGCTACACCTTC
17 TRBJ2-1 TRBV7-6 NA TRBD1 CASSFRGGQSSYNEQFF TGTGCCAGCAGCTTCAGAGGGGGCCAAAGCTCCTACAATGAGCAGTTCTTC
14 TRBJ2-3 TRBV7-9 few NA CASRSGAYTDTQYF TGTGCCAGCAGATCAGGGGCGTACACAGATACGCAGTATTTT
19 TRBJ1-4 TRBV7-9 NA TRBD1 CASSSAVTGGFVTNEKLFF TGTGCCAGCAGCTCTGCCGTGACAGGGGGATTTGTAACTAATGAAAAACTGTTTTTT
15 TRBJ1-5 TRBV5-5 few TRBD1 CASSDRTGSSQPQHF TGTGCCAGCAGTGATCGGACAGGGTCGAGTCAGCCCCAGCATTTT
16 TRBJ1-2 TRBV28 many TRBD1 CASSSTGQGIPYGYTF TGTGCCAGCAGCTCAACTGGACAGGGGATTCCCTATGGCTACACCTTC
13 TRBJ2-7 TRBV12-3/TRBV12-4 NA NA CASSFWGPYEQYF TGTGCCAGCAGTTTTTGGGGGCCGTACGAGCAGTACTTC
14 TRBJ2-5 TRBV7-9 NA NA CASSLEGGSETQYF TGTGCCAGCAGCTTAGAGGGGGGCTCGGAGACCCAGTACTTC
15 TRBJ2-1 TRBV5-1 few NA CASSFRGGNYNEQFF TGCGCCAGCAGCTTTCGTGGCGGGAACTACAATGAGCAGTTCTTC
15 TRBJ2-3 TRBV4-2 NA TRBD2 CASSQTGGYTDTQYF TGTGCCAGCAGCCAAACGGGGGGGTACACAGATACGCAGTATTTT
15 TRBJ2-1 TRBV12-3/TRBV12-4 few TRBD2 CASFEAGARFNEQFF TGTGCCAGTTTTGAAGCGGGGGCGCGGTTCAATGAGCAGTTCTTC
15 TRBJ1-2 TRBV7-2 few TRBD1 CASSSEGASNYGYTF TGTGCCAGCAGTTCAGAGGGGGCGTCGAACTATGGCTACACCTTC
12 TRBJ1-6 TRBV10-3 few NA CAISEGPLPLHF TGTGCCATCAGTGAGGGACCGTTACCCCTCCACTTT
12 TRBJ2-7 TRBV7-9 many NA CASSLARNEQYF TGTGCCAGCAGCTTAGCGCGGAACGAGCAGTACTTC
14 TRBJ2-5 TRBV27 NA TRBD2 CASSTLAVQETQYF TGTGCCAGCAGTACACTAGCGGTGCAAGAGACCCAGTACTTC
13 TRBJ1-2 TRBV12-3/TRBV12-4 few NA CASSPTGVWGYTF TGTGCCAGCAGTCCAACAGGTGTGTGGGGCTACACCTTC
12 TRBJ2-1 TRBV7-9 few NA CASSKGVNEQFF TGTGCCAGCAGCAAGGGGGTCAATGAGCAGTTCTTC
16 TRBJ2-1 TRBV7-9 NA TRBD2 CASSYPPAGGNNEQFF TGTGCCAGCAGCTACCCTCCAGCGGGGGGTAACAATGAGCAGTTCTTC
16 TRBJ2-6 TRBV9 once NA CASSVDGSRGANVLTF TGTGCCAGCAGCGTAGATGGGTCCCGTGGGGCCAACGTCCTGACTTTC
20 TRBJ1-3 TRBV6-6 NA NA CASSPPLGSGEHESGNTIYF TGTGCCAGCAGTCCCCCGCTGGGTTCGGGGGAACACGAGTCTGGAAACACCATATATTTT
16 TRBJ2-1 TRBV7-6 NA TRBD1 CANSPGQGNPYNEQFF TGTGCCAACAGCCCCGGACAGGGTAATCCTTACAATGAGCAGTTCTTC
14 TRBJ1-1 TRBV4-3 few NA CASSQEQVYTEAFF TGCGCCAGCAGCCAAGAGCAGGTTTACACTGAAGCTTTCTTT
20 TRBJ2-4 TRBV7-8 NA TRBD1 CASSLYGGTGGEAAKNIQYF TGTGCCAGCAGCTTATATGGTGGGACAGGGGGCGAGGCGGCCAAAAACATTCAGTACTTC
17 TRBJ2-3 TRBV12-3/TRBV12-4 NA TRBD2 CASSSQLAGGHTDTQYF TGTGCCAGCAGTTCCCAACTAGCGGGGGGCCACACAGATACGCAGTATTTT
17 TRBJ1-5 TRBV27 few NA CASSLSGTAYSNQPQHF TGTGCCAGCAGTTTATCAGGGACCGCATATAGCAATCAGCCCCAGCATTTT
14 TRBJ2-2 TRBV6-6 few NA CAIERTTNTGELFF TGTGCCATCGAGAGGACGACCAACACCGGGGAGCTGTTTTTT
15 TRBJ2-1 TRBV6-1 NA NA CASSAARNSYNEQFF TGTGCCAGCAGTGCGGCTAGAAACTCCTACAATGAGCAGTTCTTC
16 TRBJ2-2 TRBV6-5 NA NA CASSYLGSLNTGELFF TGTGCCAGCAGTTACTTGGGCAGCCTGAACACCGGGGAGCTGTTTTTT
16 TRBJ2-1 TRBV4-3 many TRBD2 CASSQDGLAGYNEQFF TGCGCCAGCAGCCAAGATGGGCTAGCGGGGTACAATGAGCAGTTCTTC
16 TRBJ2-3 TRBV7-4 NA TRBD2 CASSSGGGGGRYTQYF TGTGCCAGCAGCTCCGGCGGCGGGGGGGGGAGGTATACGCAGTATTTT
12 TRBJ2-1 TRBV5-1 NA NA CASSYTSDEQFF TGCGCCAGCAGCTACACGTCTGATGAGCAGTTCTTC
16 TRBJ2-1 TRBV2 NA TRBD2 CASSEGGAGPADEQFF TGTGCCAGCAGTGAAGGGGGAGCGGGGCCGGCGGATGAGCAGTTCTTC
14 TRBJ2-2 TRBV2 few TRBD1 CASRGTGAMRELFF TGTGCCAGCAGGGGGACAGGGGCAATGAGGGAGCTGTTTTTT